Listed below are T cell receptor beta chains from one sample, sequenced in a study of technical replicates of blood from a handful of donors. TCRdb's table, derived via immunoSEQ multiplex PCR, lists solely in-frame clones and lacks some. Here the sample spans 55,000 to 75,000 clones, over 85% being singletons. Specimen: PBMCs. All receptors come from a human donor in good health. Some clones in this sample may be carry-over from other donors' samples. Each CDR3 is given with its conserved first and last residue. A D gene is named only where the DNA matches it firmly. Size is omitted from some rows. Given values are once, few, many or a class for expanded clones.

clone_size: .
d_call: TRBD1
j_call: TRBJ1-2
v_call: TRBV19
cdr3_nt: TGTGCCACCGCGATCGCATCAGGGGGCGGATACTATGGCTACACCTTC
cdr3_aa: CATAIASGGGYYGYTF

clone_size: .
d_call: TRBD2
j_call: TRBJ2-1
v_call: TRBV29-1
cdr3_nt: TGCAGCGTTGAAGGGATAGCGGGGCAACTTGCCTACAATGAGCAGTTCTTC
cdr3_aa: CSVEGIAGQLAYNEQFF

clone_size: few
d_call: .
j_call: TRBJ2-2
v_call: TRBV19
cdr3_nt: TGTGCCAGTAGTATTCTGAGTGGGGAGCTGTTTTTT
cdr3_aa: CASSILSGELFF

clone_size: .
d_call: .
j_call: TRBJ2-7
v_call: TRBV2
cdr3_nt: TGTGCCAGCGGGGCTTACTCCTACGAGCAGTACTTC
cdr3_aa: CASGAYSYEQYF

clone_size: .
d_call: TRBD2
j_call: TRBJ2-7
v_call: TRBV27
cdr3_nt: TGTGCCAGCAGGGTGACTAGCGGGACAACCTACGAGCAGTACTTC
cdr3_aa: CASRVTSGTTYEQYF

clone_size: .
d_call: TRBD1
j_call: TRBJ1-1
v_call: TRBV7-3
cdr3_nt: TGTGCCAGCAGCTTAACCGGACAGGGGGAAGCTTTCTTT
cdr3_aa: CASSLTGQGEAFF

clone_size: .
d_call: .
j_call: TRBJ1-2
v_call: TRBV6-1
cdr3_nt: TGTGCCAGCAACCAGAATAATGGAGGCGGCTATGGCTACACCTTC
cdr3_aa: CASNQNNGGGYGYTF

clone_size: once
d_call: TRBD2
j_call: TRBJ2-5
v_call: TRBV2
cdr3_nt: TGTGCCAGCAGTCCGGGACTAGCGGGGCAAGAGACCCAGTACTTC
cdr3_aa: CASSPGLAGQETQYF

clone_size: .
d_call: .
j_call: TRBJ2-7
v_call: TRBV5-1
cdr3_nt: TGCGCCAGCAGTCGAGACACCTACGAGCAGTACTTC
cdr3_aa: CASSRDTYEQYF

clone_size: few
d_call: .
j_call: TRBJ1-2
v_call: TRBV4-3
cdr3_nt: TGCGCCAGCAGCCCCTTGGGGAGGGCCTATGGCTACACCTTC
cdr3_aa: CASSPLGRAYGYTF

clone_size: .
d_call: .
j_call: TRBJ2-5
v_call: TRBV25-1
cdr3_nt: TGTGCCAGCAGTCCCGCTTTGGGGCGGCAAGAGACCCAGTACTTC
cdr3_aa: CASSPALGRQETQYF

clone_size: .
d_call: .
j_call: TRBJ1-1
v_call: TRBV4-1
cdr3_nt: TGCGCCAGCAGCCAAGATTTGTCGGAGGCTAGAGAAGCTTTCTTT
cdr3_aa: CASSQDLSEAREAFF

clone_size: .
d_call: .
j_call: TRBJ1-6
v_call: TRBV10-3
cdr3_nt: TGTGCCCCCCGATACAGGGTAAATAATTCACCCCTCCACTTT
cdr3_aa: CAPRYRVNNSPLHF

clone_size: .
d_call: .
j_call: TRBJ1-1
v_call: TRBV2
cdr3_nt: TGTGCCAGCAGTGAGAGGGAAGGGAACACTGAAGCTTTCTTT
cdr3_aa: CASSEREGNTEAFF

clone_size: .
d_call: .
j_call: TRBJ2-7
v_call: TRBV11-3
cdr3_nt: TGTGCCAGCAGCTTAACGGGGACATCGTCCGAGCAGTACTTC
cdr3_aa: CASSLTGTSSEQYF

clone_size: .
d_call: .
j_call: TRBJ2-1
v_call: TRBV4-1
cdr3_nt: TGCGCCAGCAGTCGCACTCAAAACAATGAGCAGTTCTTC
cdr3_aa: CASSRTQNNEQFF

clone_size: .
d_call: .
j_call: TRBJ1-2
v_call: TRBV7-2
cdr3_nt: TGTGCCAGCAGCTTCCCAGGGGACCGCTATGGCTACACCTTC
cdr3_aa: CASSFPGDRYGYTF

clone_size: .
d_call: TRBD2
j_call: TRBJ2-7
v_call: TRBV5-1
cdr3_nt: TGCGCCAGCAGCTTGGCGGGGACTAGCGGGAGCGGGCAGTACTTC
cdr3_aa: CASSLAGTSGSGQYF

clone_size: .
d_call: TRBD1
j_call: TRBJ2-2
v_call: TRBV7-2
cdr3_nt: TGTGCCAGCAGCTTCAAGAGACAGGGGGATATTGGCGGGGAGCTGTTTTTT
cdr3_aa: CASSFKRQGDIGGELFF

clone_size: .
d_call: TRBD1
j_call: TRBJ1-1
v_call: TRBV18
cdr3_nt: TGTGCCAGCTCACCTTCAGGGGGCCCTGATCCGAACACTGAAGCTTTCTTT
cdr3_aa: CASSPSGGPDPNTEAFF

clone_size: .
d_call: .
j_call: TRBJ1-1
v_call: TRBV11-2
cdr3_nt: TGTGCCAGCAGCTTAGCTGCAGTGAACACTGAAGCTTTCTTT
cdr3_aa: CASSLAAVNTEAFF

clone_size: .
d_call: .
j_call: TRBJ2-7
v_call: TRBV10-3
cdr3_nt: TGTGCCATCAAAGCTCAGGGAACGTTAGTCGAGCAGTACTTC
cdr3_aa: CAIKAQGTLVEQYF

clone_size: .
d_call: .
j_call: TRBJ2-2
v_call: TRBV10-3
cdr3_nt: TGTGCCATCACCCGGTCAGGGGACACCGGGGAGCTGTTTTTT
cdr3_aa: CAITRSGDTGELFF

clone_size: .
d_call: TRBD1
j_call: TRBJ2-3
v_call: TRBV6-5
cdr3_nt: TGTGCCAGCAGGGCAGGGGGCGCGGTCCCAGATACGCAGTATTTT
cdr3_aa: CASRAGGAVPDTQYF

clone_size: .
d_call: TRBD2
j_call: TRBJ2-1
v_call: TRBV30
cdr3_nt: TGTGCCTGGACTCTGATCTGGACTAGCGGGAGCTCCTACAATGAGCAGTTCTTC
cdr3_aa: CAWTLIWTSGSSYNEQFF

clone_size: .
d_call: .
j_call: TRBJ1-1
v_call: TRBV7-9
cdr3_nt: TGTGCCAGCAGCTTAGCGCAAGAGACAACGAACACTGAAGCTTTCTTT
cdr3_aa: CASSLAQETTNTEAFF

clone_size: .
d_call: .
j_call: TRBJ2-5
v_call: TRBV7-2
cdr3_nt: TGTGCCAGCAGCTTAGACAGAAAAGAGACCCAGTACTTC
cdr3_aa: CASSLDRKETQYF

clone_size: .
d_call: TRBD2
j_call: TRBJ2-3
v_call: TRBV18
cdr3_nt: TGTGCCAGCTCGCAATCTAGCGGGAGGGCCAAAGATACGCAGTATTTT
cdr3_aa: CASSQSSGRAKDTQYF

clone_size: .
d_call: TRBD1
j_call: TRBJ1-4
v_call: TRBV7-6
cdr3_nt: TGTGCCAGCAGCGGTACCGGGACAGTTAATGAAAAACTGTTTTTT
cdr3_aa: CASSGTGTVNEKLFF

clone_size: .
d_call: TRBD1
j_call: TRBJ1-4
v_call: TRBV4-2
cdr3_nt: TGTGCCAGCAGCCAAGATGTGGGGACAGGGGATGAAAAACTGTTTTTT
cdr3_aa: CASSQDVGTGDEKLFF

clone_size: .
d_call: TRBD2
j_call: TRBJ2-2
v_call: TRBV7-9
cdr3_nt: TGTGCCGGTTCTTCGGGACTAGCGGGAGCGGAGCTGTTTTTT
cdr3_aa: CAGSSGLAGAELFF

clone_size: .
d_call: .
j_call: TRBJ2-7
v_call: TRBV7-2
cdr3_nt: TGTGCCAGCAGCTTTGGTGGGGGGGCTGGGGGCCAGTACTTC
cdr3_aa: CASSFGGGAGGQYF

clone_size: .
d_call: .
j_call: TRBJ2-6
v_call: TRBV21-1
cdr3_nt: TGTGCCAGCAGCGCCCGGGAGGGGGCGCCTTCTGGGGCCAACGTCCTGACTTTC
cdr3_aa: CASSAREGAPSGANVLTF

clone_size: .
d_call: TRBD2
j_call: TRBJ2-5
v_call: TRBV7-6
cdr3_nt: TGTGCCAGCAGCTTAGCGCTAGCGGGAGGTGGGGAGACCCAGTACTTC
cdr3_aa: CASSLALAGGGETQYF

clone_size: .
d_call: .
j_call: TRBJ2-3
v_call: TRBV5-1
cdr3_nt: TGCGCCAGCAGCTTTGGGGGGGGGCGAACAGATACGCAGTATTTT
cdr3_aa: CASSFGGGRTDTQYF

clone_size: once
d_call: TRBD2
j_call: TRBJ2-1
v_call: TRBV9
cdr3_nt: TGTGCCAGCAGCCCGCGGACTAGCGGGGACAATGAGCAGTTCTTC
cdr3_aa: CASSPRTSGDNEQFF